These T cell receptor beta chains were read from a single sample in a study of T cell responses to AZD1222 COVID-19 vaccine. Generated by immunoSEQ multiplex PCR, the TCRdb table keeps only in-frame clones and is missing some. The data contain 100,000 or so clones, approximately 87% of them seen just once; the ten biggest clones take up under 3%. The source material was peripheral blood, sampled on day 0 of AZD1222 vaccination. The source of these receptors is an adult in good health. Each CDR3 is given with its conserved first and last residue. Each record gives: CDR3 DNA, CDR3 protein, V gene, clone size, J gene, D gene. A D gene is named only where the DNA matches it firmly. Some rows mark clone size as missing; the rest say once, few, many or name a class of expanded clone.

CDR3 DNA: TGTGCCAGCAGCTTCGGGACAGGATGGGTCGAGCAGTACTTC
CDR3 protein: CASSFGTGWVEQYF
V gene: TRBV7-2
clone size: .
J gene: TRBJ2-7
D gene: TRBD1

CDR3 DNA: TGTGCCAGCAGCCTCAGGGAATCGGACGAGCAGTACTTC
CDR3 protein: CASSLRESDEQYF
V gene: TRBV6-6
clone size: once
J gene: TRBJ2-7
D gene: .

CDR3 DNA: TGCGCCAGCAGCTTGGTACAGGGCAGACGGGGCTATGGCTACACCTTC
CDR3 protein: CASSLVQGRRGYGYTF
V gene: TRBV5-1
clone size: .
J gene: TRBJ1-2
D gene: .

CDR3 DNA: TGTGCCAGCAGTCCCCCGGGACAGGGCTCCTACGAGCAGTACTTC
CDR3 protein: CASSPPGQGSYEQYF
V gene: TRBV28
clone size: .
J gene: TRBJ2-7
D gene: TRBD1

CDR3 DNA: TGCGCCAGCAGCGACCAGGGCGCCTCGGGGGAGCAGTACTTC
CDR3 protein: CASSDQGASGEQYF
V gene: TRBV5-1
clone size: .
J gene: TRBJ2-7
D gene: .

CDR3 DNA: TGTGCCAGCAGCTCTCAGACAGGGGGGCGAGGAAACACCATATATTTT
CDR3 protein: CASSSQTGGRGNTIYF
V gene: TRBV11-2
clone size: .
J gene: TRBJ1-3
D gene: TRBD1

CDR3 DNA: TGCAGCGCAGCGGGCATGAACACCGGGGAGCTGTTTTTT
CDR3 protein: CSAAGMNTGELFF
V gene: TRBV29-1
clone size: .
J gene: TRBJ2-2
D gene: .

CDR3 DNA: TGTGCCAGCAGTGGGCGGGGTCAGCCCTTCAATCAGCCCCAGCATTTT
CDR3 protein: CASSGRGQPFNQPQHF
V gene: TRBV27
clone size: .
J gene: TRBJ1-5
D gene: .

CDR3 DNA: TGTGCTAGTGGTTTGGCGAAGGGGAGTGCTGAAGCTTTCTTT
CDR3 protein: CASGLAKGSAEAFF
V gene: TRBV12-5
clone size: once
J gene: TRBJ1-1
D gene: .

CDR3 DNA: TGTGCCAGCAAGCAGGGAGGCAATGAGCAGTTCTTC
CDR3 protein: CASKQGGNEQFF
V gene: TRBV7-9
clone size: .
J gene: TRBJ2-1
D gene: .

CDR3 DNA: TGTGCCAGCAGCCATCGAGGACAGGCGAATTCACCCCTCCACTTT
CDR3 protein: CASSHRGQANSPLHF
V gene: TRBV11-3
clone size: .
J gene: TRBJ1-6
D gene: TRBD1

CDR3 DNA: TGTGCCATTGGAGCCCGGGACTATAACTATGGCTACACCTTC
CDR3 protein: CAIGARDYNYGYTF
V gene: TRBV10-3
clone size: .
J gene: TRBJ1-2
D gene: .

CDR3 DNA: TGTGCAAGTCACCTGCGGCGGCGGCACCTTCACGGGAAGCGAAGTGGAGAGACCCAGTACTTC
CDR3 protein: CASHLRRRHLHGKRSGETQYF
V gene: TRBV12-2
clone size: .
J gene: TRBJ2-5
D gene: .

CDR3 DNA: TGTGCCAGCAGCCAAGATATTATGACTAGCGGGATGAGCACAGATACGCAGTATTTT
CDR3 protein: CASSQDIMTSGMSTDTQYF
V gene: TRBV14
clone size: .
J gene: TRBJ2-3
D gene: TRBD2

CDR3 DNA: TGTGCCAGCAGCTCGACAGGGGGGTATGGCTACACCTTC
CDR3 protein: CASSSTGGYGYTF
V gene: TRBV7-3
clone size: .
J gene: TRBJ1-2
D gene: TRBD1

CDR3 DNA: TGTGCCAGCAGTTTAGGGTATAGCAATCAGCCCCAGCATTTT
CDR3 protein: CASSLGYSNQPQHF
V gene: TRBV27
clone size: .
J gene: TRBJ1-5
D gene: .

CDR3 DNA: TGCAGTGCTAGTCCTACCGGGGTTGAGCAGTTCTTC
CDR3 protein: CSASPTGVEQFF
V gene: TRBV20-1
clone size: .
J gene: TRBJ2-1
D gene: .

CDR3 DNA: TGTGCCAGCAGCCCAGGACTAGCGGGAACCGGGGAGCTGTTTTTT
CDR3 protein: CASSPGLAGTGELFF
V gene: TRBV11-2
clone size: .
J gene: TRBJ2-2
D gene: TRBD2

CDR3 DNA: TGCGCCAGCAGCCAAGATTTTGGGGGGACGAACTATGGCTACACCTTC
CDR3 protein: CASSQDFGGTNYGYTF
V gene: TRBV4-3
clone size: .
J gene: TRBJ1-2
D gene: .

CDR3 DNA: TGTGCCAGCAGTGGGACAGGGGTGGGAGGCTACACCTTC
CDR3 protein: CASSGTGVGGYTF
V gene: TRBV28
clone size: few
J gene: TRBJ1-2
D gene: TRBD1

CDR3 DNA: TGTGCCAGCAGTGAAAGTCTGGGGGATCAGCCCCAGCATTTT
CDR3 protein: CASSESLGDQPQHF
V gene: TRBV2
clone size: .
J gene: TRBJ1-5
D gene: .

CDR3 DNA: TGCGCCAGCAGCCCCAAACAGGGGGCGTTCAACACTGAAGCTTTCTTT
CDR3 protein: CASSPKQGAFNTEAFF
V gene: TRBV4-3
clone size: .
J gene: TRBJ1-1
D gene: TRBD1

CDR3 DNA: TGTGCCATCAGTAGACTAGCGGACTCCAATGAGCAGTTCTTC
CDR3 protein: CAISRLADSNEQFF
V gene: TRBV10-3
clone size: .
J gene: TRBJ2-1
D gene: TRBD2

CDR3 DNA: TGTGCCAGCAGTCACGGGGGACGCAGGGGATATGGCTACACCTTC
CDR3 protein: CASSHGGRRGYGYTF
V gene: TRBV3-1/TRBV3-2
clone size: .
J gene: TRBJ1-2
D gene: .